The rows below give T cell receptor beta chains drawn from one sample of a study of PD-L1 blockade in urothelial cancer. Only in-frame clones appear in the TCRdb table, and some are missing; sequencing was by immunoSEQ multiplex PCR. The sample consists of tens of thousands of clones, around 88% of them appearing once. The source was PBMCs, collected around atezolizumab (anti-PD-L1) treatment. These receptors were obtained from a man aged 60-69 years with urothelial cancer. Both conserved end residues are part of each CDR3. D genes are given only for firm matches. For some rows the clone size is stated as once, few or many, or as a class when expanded; others skip it.

d_call: NA; clone_size: NA; v_call: TRBV5-1; j_call: TRBJ2-5; cdr3_nt: TGCGCCAGCAGCTTCGGCAGGGGCGAAGAGACCCAGTACTTC; cdr3_aa: CASSFGRGEETQYF
d_call: NA; clone_size: NA; v_call: TRBV19; j_call: TRBJ1-2; cdr3_nt: TGTGCCAGTAGAAGGAGGCAGGGACTATTGAGTAACTATGGCTACACCTTC; cdr3_aa: CASRRRQGLLSNYGYTF
d_call: NA; clone_size: NA; v_call: TRBV25-1; j_call: TRBJ1-1; cdr3_nt: TGTGCCAGCAGTGTCCTCACTGAAGCTTTCTTT; cdr3_aa: CASSVLTEAFF
d_call: NA; clone_size: NA; v_call: TRBV7-2; j_call: TRBJ1-4; cdr3_nt: TGTGCCAGCAGCCCCGGACAGACTTTTAATGAAAAACTGTTTTTT; cdr3_aa: CASSPGQTFNEKLFF
d_call: TRBD1; clone_size: NA; v_call: TRBV11-2; j_call: TRBJ1-2; cdr3_nt: TGTGCCAGCAGCTTAGGCCCCGTGGACAGGGAGGGTAACTATGGCTACACCTTC; cdr3_aa: CASSLGPVDREGNYGYTF
d_call: TRBD1; clone_size: NA; v_call: TRBV7-2; j_call: TRBJ2-7; cdr3_nt: TGTGCCAGCAGTCGGGGACCAGGGGGCTCCGAGCAGTACTTC; cdr3_aa: CASSRGPGGSEQYF
d_call: NA; clone_size: NA; v_call: TRBV6-6; j_call: TRBJ2-5; cdr3_nt: TGTGCCAGCAGTCCCGAGAAGGAGACCCAGTACTTC; cdr3_aa: CASSPEKETQYF
d_call: TRBD1; clone_size: once; v_call: TRBV5-6; j_call: TRBJ1-1; cdr3_nt: TGTGCCAGCAGCTTGTGGGACAGGAGGAACACTGAAGCTTTCTTT; cdr3_aa: CASSLWDRRNTEAFF
d_call: NA; clone_size: NA; v_call: TRBV11-3; j_call: TRBJ2-1; cdr3_nt: TGTGCCAGCAGCCTGGACAGCGGAACCTACAATGAGCAGTTCTTC; cdr3_aa: CASSLDSGTYNEQFF
d_call: TRBD2; clone_size: NA; v_call: TRBV5-1; j_call: TRBJ2-3; cdr3_nt: TGCGCCAGCAGCTCGACTAGCGGGGGATTAGATACGCAGTATTTT; cdr3_aa: CASSSTSGGLDTQYF
d_call: TRBD1; clone_size: NA; v_call: TRBV5-1; j_call: TRBJ2-3; cdr3_nt: TGCGCCAGCAGCTCGATGGGACAGGCCTCCTCCGGCACAGATACGCAGTATTTT; cdr3_aa: CASSSMGQASSGTDTQYF
d_call: TRBD1; clone_size: few; v_call: TRBV18; j_call: TRBJ1-6; cdr3_nt: TGTGCCAGCTCACCAAGACAGGGAAACAATTCACCCCTCCACTTT; cdr3_aa: CASSPRQGNNSPLHF
d_call: NA; clone_size: NA; v_call: TRBV27; j_call: TRBJ2-1; cdr3_nt: TGTGCCAGCAGGAAGGACTTTTCCTACAATGAGCAGTTCTTC; cdr3_aa: CASRKDFSYNEQFF
d_call: TRBD2; clone_size: NA; v_call: TRBV27; j_call: TRBJ2-7; cdr3_nt: TGTGCCAGCAGTTTAGGACTAGCGGACTACGAGCAGTACTTC; cdr3_aa: CASSLGLADYEQYF
d_call: NA; clone_size: NA; v_call: TRBV5-5; j_call: TRBJ1-2; cdr3_nt: TGTGCCAGCAGCTTGGTTTTACAGGACTATGGCTACACCTTC; cdr3_aa: CASSLVLQDYGYTF
d_call: NA; clone_size: NA; v_call: TRBV7-2; j_call: TRBJ2-5; cdr3_nt: TGTGCCAGCAGCGCTACAGGGAGGGTGGTAAAAGAGACCCAGTACTTC; cdr3_aa: CASSATGRVVKETQYF
d_call: TRBD1; clone_size: NA; v_call: TRBV30; j_call: TRBJ2-4; cdr3_nt: TGTGCCTGGAGTGTAAAGGGACAGGGGGTACCCAAAAACATTCAGTACTTC; cdr3_aa: CAWSVKGQGVPKNIQYF
d_call: NA; clone_size: NA; v_call: TRBV27; j_call: TRBJ1-5; cdr3_nt: TGTGCCAGCAGTTCTGCCGCCCCTGGAGATAGCAATCAGCCCCAGCATTTT; cdr3_aa: CASSSAAPGDSNQPQHF
d_call: NA; clone_size: NA; v_call: TRBV12-1; j_call: TRBJ1-5; cdr3_nt: TGTGCCAGCAGCCCCAGTGCGGGAAGCAATCAGCCCCAGCATTTT; cdr3_aa: CASSPSAGSNQPQHF
d_call: NA; clone_size: NA; v_call: TRBV11-1; j_call: TRBJ2-7; cdr3_nt: TGTGCCAGCAGCCCCAGAACCTCCTACGAGCAGTACTTC; cdr3_aa: CASSPRTSYEQYF
d_call: NA; clone_size: NA; v_call: TRBV14; j_call: TRBJ1-1; cdr3_nt: TGTGCCAGCAGCCAAGACGGCCACAGGTTCGCTGAAGCTTTCTTT; cdr3_aa: CASSQDGHRFAEAFF
d_call: NA; clone_size: NA; v_call: TRBV9; j_call: TRBJ2-3; cdr3_nt: TGTGCCAGCAGCGCCCAGCCCAGGGATGCAGATACGCAGTATTTT; cdr3_aa: CASSAQPRDADTQYF
d_call: NA; clone_size: NA; v_call: TRBV6-1; j_call: TRBJ1-5; cdr3_nt: TGTGCCAGCAGTGCTCCTCCCGAGGATCAGCCCCAGCATTTT; cdr3_aa: CASSAPPEDQPQHF
d_call: NA; clone_size: NA; v_call: TRBV19; j_call: TRBJ2-7; cdr3_nt: TGTGCCAGTAGCACCACAGGGTTTACCTCCTACGAGCAGTACTTC; cdr3_aa: CASSTTGFTSYEQYF
d_call: NA; clone_size: once; v_call: TRBV7-7; j_call: TRBJ2-1; cdr3_nt: TGTGCTAGCAGCCCTGGGCAGGGAAATGAGCAGTTCTTC; cdr3_aa: CASSPGQGNEQFF
d_call: TRBD1; clone_size: NA; v_call: TRBV2; j_call: TRBJ1-5; cdr3_nt: TGTGCCAGCTCGGGACAGGGGGCGATTCAGCCCCAGCATTTT; cdr3_aa: CASSGQGAIQPQHF
d_call: NA; clone_size: few; v_call: TRBV27; j_call: TRBJ1-3; cdr3_nt: TGTGCCAGCAGTTTCAGGTCTGGAAACACCATATATTTT; cdr3_aa: CASSFRSGNTIYF
d_call: TRBD2; clone_size: NA; v_call: TRBV5-6; j_call: TRBJ2-7; cdr3_nt: TGTGCCAGCAGCGCCCGGACTAGCGGGAGGAATTACTCCTACGAGCAGTACTTC; cdr3_aa: CASSARTSGRNYSYEQYF
d_call: TRBD2; clone_size: NA; v_call: TRBV11-1; j_call: TRBJ2-1; cdr3_nt: TGTGCCAGCAGCTTTGTCGCGGGAGGGGGCAATGAGCAGTTCTTC; cdr3_aa: CASSFVAGGGNEQFF
d_call: TRBD1; clone_size: NA; v_call: TRBV11-2; j_call: TRBJ2-5; cdr3_nt: TGTGCCAGCAGCGCGGGGGGACAGGGGAGAGAGACCCAGTACTTC; cdr3_aa: CASSAGGQGRETQYF
d_call: TRBD2; clone_size: few; v_call: TRBV7-2; j_call: TRBJ2-7; cdr3_nt: TGTGCCAGCAGCTTAGCTGGCGGGAGAGTACTCTACGAGCAGTACTTC; cdr3_aa: CASSLAGGRVLYEQYF
d_call: NA; clone_size: NA; v_call: TRBV10-3; j_call: TRBJ2-5; cdr3_nt: TGTGCCATCAGTGAGATGGGCCGAGAGACCCAGTACTTC; cdr3_aa: CAISEMGRETQYF
d_call: NA; clone_size: NA; v_call: TRBV5-5; j_call: TRBJ1-1; cdr3_nt: TGTGCCAGCAGCTTGATCCGGGTCGCTGAAGCTTTCTTT; cdr3_aa: CASSLIRVAEAFF
d_call: TRBD1; clone_size: NA; v_call: TRBV7-2; j_call: TRBJ1-2; cdr3_nt: TGTGCCAGCAGCTTAGGCGGGACAGCTCATGGCTACACCTTC; cdr3_aa: CASSLGGTAHGYTF
d_call: TRBD2; clone_size: NA; v_call: TRBV4-2; j_call: TRBJ2-1; cdr3_nt: TGTGCCAGCAGCCAAGATCAGGGTAGCGGGAGGGCAAACCCCTACAATGAGCAGTTCTTC; cdr3_aa: CASSQDQGSGRANPYNEQFF
d_call: NA; clone_size: NA; v_call: TRBV5-1; j_call: TRBJ1-6; cdr3_nt: TGCGCCAGCAGCCCTGAGAGCTCCTATAATTCACCCCTCCACTTT; cdr3_aa: CASSPESSYNSPLHF